This TCR beta chain was retrieved from a study of T cell responses to AZD1222 COVID-19 vaccine. Looking at the study overall: Samples with a second dose at about 4 or about 12 weeks were pooled together.

Only one count was recorded for this clone. Its antigen remains unidentified. Method: immunoSEQ multiplex PCR; TCRdb's copy keeps in-frame clones and lacks some. The sample carries 150,000 to 200,000 clones, approximately 93% recorded once. Study-wide results and caveats: Repertoires were sampled only after the peak T cell response. Donors skewed white British and female; clonal diversity was possibly underestimated. CD4 TCRs covered the whole spike, strongest at regions 160-218 and 743-854.

The material sequenced was peripheral blood, taken on day 0 of AZD1222 vaccination. This TCR derives from an adult in good health.

The CDR3 protein is CASSLAPDSGANVLTF. As DNA, the CDR3 is TGCGCCAGCAGCTTGGCCCCGGACTCTGGGGCCAACGTCCTGACTTTC. V usage is TRBV5-1 and J usage is TRBJ2-6; D unresolved. Germline-derived CDR1 and CDR2 are SGHRS and YFSETQ. V lost 0 bases to trimming and J lost 0 bases, with 7 bases between them. The CDR3 has 16 residues. Filled out from reference TRBV5-1 and TRBJ2-6, the complete variable domain reads KAGVTQTPRYLIKTRGQQVTLSCSPISGHRSVSWYQQTPGQGLQFLFEYFSETQRNKGNFPGRFSGRQFSNSRSEMNVSTLELGDSALYLCASSLAPDSGANVLTFGAGSRLTVL.